A selection of T cell receptor beta chains follows, all from one sample in a study of spatial heterogeneity in lung cancer. MiXCR, applied by TCRdb to the 5' RACE reads, yields one record per CDR3 protein. The sample contains about 85,000 distinct CDR3 sequences, approximately 20% of which appear only once. Sequenced here: PBMCs, sampled at surgery. The receptors here all came from a male donor with early-stage non-small cell lung cancer. CDR3s include the opening cysteine and the closing phenylalanine or tryptophan. The order of the fields is D gene, J gene, clone size, V gene, CDR3 DNA, CDR3 protein. D genes are given only for firm matches. Rows may omit the clone size; those that give it use once, few, many or a size class.

d_gene: TRBD2
j_gene: TRBJ2-5
abundance: few
v_gene: TRBV12-3/TRBV12-4
CDR3nt: TGTGCCAGCAGTATCCTAGCGGACCAAGAGACCCAGTACTTC
CDR3aa: CASSILADQETQYF

d_gene: TRBD1
j_gene: TRBJ2-3
abundance: .
v_gene: TRBV27
CDR3nt: TGTGCCAGCAATGAGGCGTTCGGGACAGGGTTGACAGATACGCAGTATTTT
CDR3aa: CASNEAFGTGLTDTQYF

d_gene: .
j_gene: TRBJ1-1
abundance: .
v_gene: TRBV3-1
CDR3nt: TGTGCCAGCAGCCAAGAAGGGCAGGGCGCGAACACTGAAGCTTTCTTT
CDR3aa: CASSQEGQGANTEAFF

d_gene: TRBD1
j_gene: TRBJ2-1
abundance: many
v_gene: TRBV10-3
CDR3nt: TGTGCCATCAGGGGGGACAGGGCTGGCAATGAGCAGTTCTTC
CDR3aa: CAIRGDRAGNEQFF

d_gene: TRBD1
j_gene: TRBJ2-5
abundance: many
v_gene: TRBV18
CDR3nt: TGTGCCAGCTCACCAGGGACAGAAGAGACCCAGTACTTC
CDR3aa: CASSPGTEETQYF

d_gene: .
j_gene: TRBJ1-4
abundance: few
v_gene: TRBV7-2
CDR3nt: TGTGCCAGCAGCCGAGACAGCGGAAATGAAAAACTGTTTTTT
CDR3aa: CASSRDSGNEKLFF

d_gene: .
j_gene: TRBJ1-2
abundance: .
v_gene: TRBV6-5
CDR3nt: TGTGCCAGCAGTCAAGTACGAGACTATGGCTACACCTTC
CDR3aa: CASSQVRDYGYTF

d_gene: .
j_gene: TRBJ2-5
abundance: .
v_gene: TRBV21-1
CDR3nt: TGTGCCAGCAGCCTCCCGGGGGCTAGCGGGAGGCCCCGGGAGACCCAGTACTTC
CDR3aa: CASSLPGASGRPRETQYF

d_gene: TRBD2
j_gene: TRBJ2-7
abundance: once
v_gene: TRBV5-6
CDR3nt: TGTGCCAGCAGCCCCGGACTAGCGGGGTTCTACGAGCAGTACTTC
CDR3aa: CASSPGLAGFYEQYF

d_gene: .
j_gene: TRBJ2-7
abundance: many
v_gene: TRBV29-1
CDR3nt: TGCAGCGTTGAGAGAACCGGGACCCTTTCTAACGAGCAGTACTTC
CDR3aa: CSVERTGTLSNEQYF

d_gene: .
j_gene: TRBJ1-5
abundance: few
v_gene: TRBV19
CDR3nt: TGTGCCAGTAGTGGCGTACGGAATCAGCCCCAGCATTTT
CDR3aa: CASSGVRNQPQHF

d_gene: .
j_gene: TRBJ2-3
abundance: many
v_gene: TRBV7-2
CDR3nt: TGTGCCAGCAGCTTAGGTGGACCAAGCACAGATACGCAGTATTTT
CDR3aa: CASSLGGPSTDTQYF

d_gene: TRBD2
j_gene: TRBJ2-2
abundance: few
v_gene: TRBV7-9
CDR3nt: TGTGCCAGCAGCCCAGCAGCGGGGTGGACCGGGGAGCTGTTTTTT
CDR3aa: CASSPAAGWTGELFF

d_gene: .
j_gene: TRBJ2-1
abundance: few
v_gene: TRBV28
CDR3nt: TGTGCCAGCAGTTTAGGCGGCGCGGGAACCCCTGAGCAGTTCTTC
CDR3aa: CASSLGGAGTPEQFF

d_gene: .
j_gene: TRBJ2-7
abundance: .
v_gene: TRBV5-1
CDR3nt: TGCGCCAGCAGCTTGGCCTTGAAGGAAGGGCACGAGCAGTACTTC
CDR3aa: CASSLALKEGHEQYF

d_gene: .
j_gene: TRBJ2-7
abundance: .
v_gene: TRBV27
CDR3nt: TGTGCCAGCAGTTTATCGATTGAGGTCTCCGAGCAGTACTTC
CDR3aa: CASSLSIEVSEQYF

d_gene: .
j_gene: TRBJ2-3
abundance: .
v_gene: TRBV4-1
CDR3nt: TGCGCCGGCAGCCCGGGAGATACGCAGTATTTT
CDR3aa: CAGSPGDTQYF

d_gene: .
j_gene: TRBJ1-2
abundance: few
v_gene: TRBV19
CDR3nt: TGTGCCAGTAGTAGATCGGCGCAAGACTATGGCTACACCTTC
CDR3aa: CASSRSAQDYGYTF

d_gene: .
j_gene: TRBJ1-5
abundance: .
v_gene: TRBV19
CDR3nt: TGTGCCAGTAGTATGTTGACCGGACAGCCCCAGCATTTT
CDR3aa: CASSMLTGQPQHF

d_gene: .
j_gene: TRBJ1-6
abundance: few
v_gene: TRBV11-3
CDR3nt: TGTGCCAGCAACCCTAAGGTGGTCGGGAATTCACCCCTCCACTTT
CDR3aa: CASNPKVVGNSPLHF

d_gene: TRBD2
j_gene: TRBJ2-2
abundance: once
v_gene: TRBV12-3/TRBV12-4
CDR3nt: TGTGCCAGCAGTTTTAGCGGGATTGCCGGGGAGCTGTTTTTT
CDR3aa: CASSFSGIAGELFF

d_gene: .
j_gene: TRBJ2-5
abundance: few
v_gene: TRBV28
CDR3nt: TGTGCCAGCAGTTTACGGGACGGGCCTCGGGAGACCCAGTACTTC
CDR3aa: CASSLRDGPRETQYF

d_gene: .
j_gene: TRBJ2-7
abundance: few
v_gene: TRBV5-4
CDR3nt: TGTGCCAGCAGCTTTTTTGGCCCCATGGAGCAGTACTTC
CDR3aa: CASSFFGPMEQYF

d_gene: .
j_gene: TRBJ1-1
abundance: few
v_gene: TRBV5-1
CDR3nt: TGCGCCAGCAGCTGGGTTACAGGCCTCAATATGAACACTGAAGCTTTCTTT
CDR3aa: CASSWVTGLNMNTEAFF

d_gene: .
j_gene: TRBJ1-3
abundance: .
v_gene: TRBV7-2
CDR3nt: TGTGCCAGCAGCTTAGTGTCGGACTCTGGAAACACCATATATTTT
CDR3aa: CASSLVSDSGNTIYF

d_gene: TRBD2
j_gene: TRBJ2-3
abundance: few
v_gene: TRBV28
CDR3nt: TGTGCCAGCACCCCCAGCGGGATCCAAAGCACAGATACGCAGTATTTT
CDR3aa: CASTPSGIQSTDTQYF

d_gene: .
j_gene: TRBJ2-1
abundance: many
v_gene: TRBV9
CDR3nt: TGTGCCAGCAGCGCCCTTGATGTGCAGCAGTTCTTC
CDR3aa: CASSALDVQQFF

d_gene: TRBD2
j_gene: TRBJ2-1
abundance: .
v_gene: TRBV5-1
CDR3nt: TGCGCCAGCAGCTTGGCCCGGCGAGGTAGCGGGAGGTTGGGCAATGAGCAGTTCTTC
CDR3aa: CASSLARRGSGRLGNEQFF

d_gene: .
j_gene: TRBJ2-4
abundance: few
v_gene: TRBV20-1
CDR3nt: TGCAGTGCCGACGGCGGGGCACTAGCCAAAAACATTCAGTACTTC
CDR3aa: CSADGGALAKNIQYF

d_gene: .
j_gene: TRBJ1-4
abundance: medium-sized
v_gene: TRBV11-2
CDR3nt: TGTGCCAGCAGCAACCGGGACACCACAACTAATGAAAAACTGTTTTTT
CDR3aa: CASSNRDTTTNEKLFF

d_gene: TRBD1
j_gene: TRBJ1-1
abundance: .
v_gene: TRBV5-1
CDR3nt: TGCGCCAGCAGCAACAGGGGAGAGATCACTGAAGCTTTCTTT
CDR3aa: CASSNRGEITEAFF

d_gene: TRBD1
j_gene: TRBJ1-5
abundance: once
v_gene: TRBV4-2
CDR3nt: TGTGCCAGCAGCCAAGGGACAGGGAAAGATCAGCCCCAGCATTTT
CDR3aa: CASSQGTGKDQPQHF

d_gene: TRBD1
j_gene: TRBJ1-6
abundance: many
v_gene: TRBV18
CDR3nt: TGTGCCAGCTCATCGGGACAGGGGAATTCACCCCTCCACTTT
CDR3aa: CASSSGQGNSPLHF

d_gene: .
j_gene: TRBJ2-2
abundance: .
v_gene: TRBV12-3/TRBV12-4
CDR3nt: TGTGCCAGCAGTTTAGCGCCCGGGGCCGGGGAGCTGTTTTTT
CDR3aa: CASSLAPGAGELFF

d_gene: .
j_gene: TRBJ1-1
abundance: few
v_gene: TRBV28
CDR3nt: TGTGCCAGCAGTTTAATTAGGGTTGACACTGAAGCTTTCTTT
CDR3aa: CASSLIRVDTEAFF

d_gene: .
j_gene: TRBJ2-2
abundance: .
v_gene: TRBV29-1
CDR3nt: TGCAGCGCCACCGTTGGGGTCGGCGTGGGGGAGCTGTTTTTT
CDR3aa: CSATVGVGVGELFF

d_gene: .
j_gene: TRBJ1-4
abundance: few
v_gene: TRBV4-3
CDR3nt: TGCGCCAGCAGCCAGGTGAACGGGATCGCAACTAATGAAAAACTGTTTTTT
CDR3aa: CASSQVNGIATNEKLFF

d_gene: TRBD2
j_gene: TRBJ2-3
abundance: .
v_gene: TRBV7-2
CDR3nt: TGTGCCAGCAGGTTGACTAGCGGGGGGATGGCGGCAGATACGCAGTATTTT
CDR3aa: CASRLTSGGMAADTQYF

d_gene: .
j_gene: TRBJ2-3
abundance: .
v_gene: TRBV2
CDR3nt: TGTGCCAGCAGTTTACCAGGGACAGATACGCAGTATTTT
CDR3aa: CASSLPGTDTQYF

d_gene: TRBD1
j_gene: TRBJ1-4
abundance: few
v_gene: TRBV7-2
CDR3nt: TGTGCCAGCAGATCTACAGGGGGCGCTAATGAAAAACTGTTTTTT
CDR3aa: CASRSTGGANEKLFF

d_gene: TRBD1
j_gene: TRBJ2-7
abundance: few
v_gene: TRBV28
CDR3nt: TGTGCCAGCGGACCGGGACAGCGAAGCACCTACGAGCAGTACTTC
CDR3aa: CASGPGQRSTYEQYF

d_gene: .
j_gene: TRBJ2-7
abundance: few
v_gene: TRBV20-1
CDR3nt: TGCAGTGCTAGAGTGTCGGGGACGTACTACGAGCAGTACTTC
CDR3aa: CSARVSGTYYEQYF

d_gene: TRBD1
j_gene: TRBJ2-6
abundance: .
v_gene: TRBV6-5
CDR3nt: TGTGCCAGCAGTTACGCCGGGACAGACTCTGGGGCCAACGTCCTGACTTTC
CDR3aa: CASSYAGTDSGANVLTF

d_gene: TRBD2
j_gene: TRBJ2-3
abundance: .
v_gene: TRBV3-1
CDR3nt: TGTGCCAGCAGCCGCTGGACTAGTACGAGCACAGATACGCAGTATTTT
CDR3aa: CASSRWTSTSTDTQYF

d_gene: .
j_gene: TRBJ1-1
abundance: many
v_gene: TRBV9
CDR3nt: TGTGCCAGCAGCGTAGTTGCGACCGAGAACACTGAAGCTTTCTTT
CDR3aa: CASSVVATENTEAFF

d_gene: TRBD1
j_gene: TRBJ2-7
abundance: .
v_gene: TRBV18
CDR3nt: TGTGCCAGCTCACCGCCCGGACAGGGGGGCTCCTACGAGCAGTACTTC
CDR3aa: CASSPPGQGGSYEQYF

d_gene: .
j_gene: TRBJ2-6
abundance: many
v_gene: TRBV11-2
CDR3nt: TGTGCCAGCAGCTTAGAGAGGGGGAATTGGGTCTCTGGGGCCAACGTCCTGACTTTC
CDR3aa: CASSLERGNWVSGANVLTF

d_gene: TRBD2
j_gene: TRBJ2-4
abundance: .
v_gene: TRBV9
CDR3nt: TGTGCCAGCAGCGGGAGACTAGCGGGGATCGTGAACATTCAGTACTTC
CDR3aa: CASSGRLAGIVNIQYF

d_gene: .
j_gene: TRBJ2-3
abundance: many
v_gene: TRBV20-1
CDR3nt: TGCAGTGCTAGTAAACAGGGCATTGCAGATACGCAGTATTTT
CDR3aa: CSASKQGIADTQYF

d_gene: TRBD1
j_gene: TRBJ2-7
abundance: .
v_gene: TRBV29-1
CDR3nt: TGCAGCGTGGTCGATCAGGGGGCCGTTGGTGAGCAGTACTTC
CDR3aa: CSVVDQGAVGEQYF

d_gene: TRBD2
j_gene: TRBJ2-3
abundance: .
v_gene: TRBV10-3
CDR3nt: TGTGCCATCAGTTCTAGCGGGGTAGCAGATACGCAGTATTTT
CDR3aa: CAISSSGVADTQYF

d_gene: TRBD1
j_gene: TRBJ2-3
abundance: .
v_gene: TRBV2
CDR3nt: TGTGCCAGCAGTTCCAGGGGGCTAATAGATACGCAGTATTTT
CDR3aa: CASSSRGLIDTQYF

d_gene: TRBD2
j_gene: TRBJ2-5
abundance: .
v_gene: TRBV11-2
CDR3nt: TGTGCCAGCAGCTTGAGTGTCCTAGCGGGAGTGGGCGAGACCCAGTACTTC
CDR3aa: CASSLSVLAGVGETQYF

d_gene: TRBD2
j_gene: TRBJ2-2
abundance: .
v_gene: TRBV7-9
CDR3nt: TGTGCCAGCAGCTTGGACGGGACTAGTTATTCCGGGGAGCTGTTTTTT
CDR3aa: CASSLDGTSYSGELFF

d_gene: .
j_gene: TRBJ1-5
abundance: few
v_gene: TRBV5-6
CDR3nt: TGTGCCAGCAGCTTGGACGGAGATCAGCCCCAGCATTTT
CDR3aa: CASSLDGDQPQHF

d_gene: TRBD2
j_gene: TRBJ2-7
abundance: few
v_gene: TRBV18
CDR3nt: TGTGCCAGCTCACCACCCTCTGCGGGGGGGCGGGGAGAGCAGTACTTC
CDR3aa: CASSPPSAGGRGEQYF

d_gene: TRBD2
j_gene: TRBJ2-1
abundance: .
v_gene: TRBV29-1
CDR3nt: TGCAGCGTCGTTCCGGGACTAGCGGGACCTCGGCAGTTCTTC
CDR3aa: CSVVPGLAGPRQFF

d_gene: .
j_gene: TRBJ2-1
abundance: .
v_gene: TRBV21-1
CDR3nt: TGTGCCAGCAGCCACAGGTTTTCGGGTGAGCAGTTCTTC
CDR3aa: CASSHRFSGEQFF

d_gene: TRBD2
j_gene: TRBJ2-1
abundance: many
v_gene: TRBV4-3
CDR3nt: TGCGCCAGCAGCCAAGATCTCCAGCGGGGGGCCCCTGAGCAGTTCTTC
CDR3aa: CASSQDLQRGAPEQFF

d_gene: .
j_gene: TRBJ2-5
abundance: many
v_gene: TRBV4-1
CDR3nt: TGCGCCAGCAGCCAAGGGGATTTCCAAGAGACCCAGTACTTC
CDR3aa: CASSQGDFQETQYF